Below are 2 T cell receptor beta chains sequenced from a single sample in a study of blood T cell repertoires in COVID-19. Only in-frame clones appear in the TCRdb table, and some are missing; sequencing was by immunoSEQ multiplex PCR. This sample has roughly 90,000 clones, with more than 70% found just once. What was sequenced was peripheral blood. These receptors were obtained from a man in his fifties with COVID-19, enrolled during active disease.

The V and J genes are TRBV5-4 and TRBJ2-3; 7 bases are a match to TRBD2. The CDR3 has 15 amino acids. V gave up 3 bases and J gave up 4 bases; unmatched junction bases: 8. In germline, CDR1 is SGHNT, CDR2 YYREEE (reference sequence). CDR3 amino acids: CASSSPGGAADTQYF. CDR3 DNA: TGTGCCAGCAGCTCCCCGGGGGGTGCTGCAGATACGCAGTATTTT.

J is TRBJ1-2 and V is TRBV2, with unresolved D. The CDR3 sequence is 15 residues long. Germline lookup yields CDR1 SNHLY and CDR2 FYNNEI. The germline V and J ends were trimmed by 1 base and 1 base, with 10 bases remaining between them. CDR3 in DNA: TGTGCCAGCAGTGAAGTAGTGGGAGGTAACTATGGCTACACCTTC. As protein: CASSEVVGGNYGYTF.